The sequence of this T cell receptor beta chain was determined in a study of T cells in Graves' hyperthyroidism and ophthalmopathy. Findings of the study overall: Among clonotypes expanded in thyroid above 0.001, most were also found in blood. Prediction of ophthalmopathy progression came a median approximately 6 months pre-onset.

From germline, CDR1 is SEHNR and CDR2 FQNEAQ (reference sequence). Trimming shortened V by 4 bases and J by 4 bases, and 7 bases separated the two germline ends. CDR3 size: 12 residues. Pregnant or lactating patients were excluded, as were those with uncontrolled infection or other autoimmune disease. Diagnoses were made from clinical symptoms, serum measures (thyroxine and TRAb), thyroid ultrasound and orbital computed tomography. From RNA transcripts, TCR beta CDR3 regions were amplified. Primed by the HTBI set, a first-round RT-PCR was run on the TCR CDR3. TCRdb reanalysed the multiplex PCR reads using MiXCR and keeps one entry per CDR3 protein. This sample has more than 500,000 distinct CDR3 sequences; 35% to 55% occur once, and the top ten carry 15% to 20%. This clonotype was counted between two and nine times. Its specificity is not known.

The rearrangement joins TRBV7-9 to TRBJ1-2; unclear D gene. This clonotype was sampled from an adult woman with Graves' disease, either hyperthyroidism or ophthalmopathy (not recorded which). The sequencing input was peripheral blood or thyroid tissue (not recorded which). This chain's CDR3 is CASSSVGYGYTF. The CDR3 DNA reads TGTGCCAGCAGCTCGGTTGGCTATGGCTACACCTTC.